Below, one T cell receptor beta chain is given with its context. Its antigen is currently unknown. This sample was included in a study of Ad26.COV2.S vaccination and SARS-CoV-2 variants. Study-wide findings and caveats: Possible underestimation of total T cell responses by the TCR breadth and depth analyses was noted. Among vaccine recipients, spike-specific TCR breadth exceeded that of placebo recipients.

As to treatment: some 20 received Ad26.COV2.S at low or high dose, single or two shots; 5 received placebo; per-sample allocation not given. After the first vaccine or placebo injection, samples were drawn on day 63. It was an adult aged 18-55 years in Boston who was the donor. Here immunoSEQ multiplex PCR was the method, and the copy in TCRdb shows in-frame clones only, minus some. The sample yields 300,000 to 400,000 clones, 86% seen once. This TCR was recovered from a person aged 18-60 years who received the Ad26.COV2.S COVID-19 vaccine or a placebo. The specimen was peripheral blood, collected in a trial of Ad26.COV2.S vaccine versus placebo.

The CDR3 DNA reads TGTGCCAGCGCAGGGGGCGTCACAGATACGCAGTATTTT. As protein: CASAGGVTDTQYF. The chain recombines TRBV3-1 (or the pseudogene TRBV3-2) with TRBJ2-3; 8 bases are shared with TRBD1. CDR3 length: 13 amino acids. Germline V gives CDR1 LGHDT, CDR2 YNNKEL (reference sequence). Unmatched junction bases numbered 3, after V lost 8 bases and J lost 2 bases.